This passage covers 10 T cell receptor beta chains from one sample sequenced in a study of T cell responses to AZD1222 COVID-19 vaccine. Method: immunoSEQ multiplex PCR; TCRdb's copy keeps in-frame clones and lacks some. Among approximately 200,000 clones, about 94% were seen once, and the ten largest hold over 1.5%. Sequences were derived from peripheral blood, sampled 28 days after the second dose of the MenACWY control vaccine. These receptor sequences come from an adult who received the MenACWY meningococcal vaccine as a control.

V and J are TRBV18 and TRBJ2-2, with D maybe TRBD2 (6 bases). Germline V gives CDR1 KGHSH, CDR2 LQKENI. The V end lost 0 bases, the J end lost 4 bases, and 9 bases lay between the germline ends. The length of the CDR3 is 15 residues. CDR3 bases: TGTGCCAGCTCACCACCTCGGGGGAGCACCGGGGAGCTGTTTTTT. Its translation is CASSPPRGSTGELFF.

The chain combines TRBV30 with TRBJ1-4; TRBD1 matches at 7 bases. Germline V CDR1 and CDR2: GTSNPN, SVGIG (reference sequence). The CDR3 sequence is 16 residues long. Losses at the gene ends were 8 bases for V and 5 bases for J; bases not matched to a gene: 17. The CDR3 reads CAAPDRATDGNEKLFF. DNA for the CDR3: TGTGCCGCCCCAGACAGGGCTACTGACGGAAATGAAAAACTGTTTTTT.

The CDR3 spells CASSLTPAVDYNEQFF. CDR3 nucleotides: TGTGCCAGCAGTTTGACTCCAGCGGTTGACTACAATGAGCAGTTCTTC. V gene TRBV27 combines with J gene TRBJ2-1; D may be TRBD2 (5 bases). CDR1 and CDR2 (germline): MNHEY, SMNVEV (reference sequence). V gave up 3 bases and J gave up 3 bases, with 15 bases separating them. This CDR3 has 16 amino acids.

The chain is built from TRBV24-1 and TRBJ2-5; D gene unclear. The V gene's germline CDR1 is KGHDR and CDR2 SFDVKD. This CDR3 is built from 15 residues. V was clipped by 3 bases and J by 1 base, with 11 bases between them. DNA of the CDR3: TGTGCCACCAGTGATCGGAAGGGTGCCCAAGAGACCCAGTACTTC. Residues: CATSDRKGAQETQYF.

Of note for this clone: Additional DNA sequences in this sample encode the identical CDR3. The J gene is TRBJ2-5, the V gene TRBV5-1; D unresolved. Trimming cost V 3 bases and J 2 bases, with 2 bases left between them. Germline V gene sequence: CDR1 SGHRS, CDR2 YFSETQ. The CDR3 is 11 amino acids. CDR3 residues: CASSSQETQYF. The CDR3 DNA follows: TGCGCCAGCAGCTCACAAGAGACCCAGTACTTC.

On this clone itself: The same CDR3 also results from other DNA sequences found in this sample. This rearrangement joins TRBV5-4 to TRBJ1-2; D perhaps matches TRBD1 (6 bases). The germline V gene has CDR1 SGHNT and CDR2 YYREEE (reference sequence). CDR3 length: 14 amino acids. V dropped 3 bases and J dropped 2 bases, with 11 bases sitting between them. CDR3: CASSSGQGNYGYTF. The CDR3 nucleotides are TGTGCCAGCAGCTCGGGACAAGGAAACTATGGCTACACCTTC.

This chain uses TRBV5-6 with TRBJ1-1; no clear D. Trimming removed 2 bases at V and 2 bases at J, with 13 bases between. Germline V gene lookup returns CDR1 SGHDT and CDR2 YYEEEE. CDR3 length equals 15 residues. CDR3 loop: CASSFLTEINTEAFF. The CDR3 DNA reads TGTGCCAGCAGCTTTCTCACAGAAATTAACACTGAAGCTTTCTTT.

This chain connects TRBV12-3 or TRBV12-4 to TRBJ2-5, with D maybe TRBD1 (6 bases). The CDR3 has 13 residues. V shed 2 bases and J shed 4 bases, with 8 bases lying between them. The CDR3 is CASSLQDRETQYF. The CDR3 region has the DNA TGTGCCAGCAGTTTACAGGACAGAGAGACCCAGTACTTC.

The rearrangement joins TRBV7-9 to TRBJ1-2; D remains ambiguous. Trimming removed 5 bases at V and 7 bases at J, with 14 bases between. CDR3 length equals 13 residues. Germline assignment: CDR1 SEHNR and CDR2 FQNEAQ (reference sequence). This CDR3 reads CASSAPVPTGYTF. The CDR3 nucleotides read TGTGCCAGCAGCGCACCCGTACCTACTGGCTACACCTTC.

V usage is TRBV3-1 (or the pseudogene TRBV3-2) and J usage is TRBJ1-3; D perhaps matches TRBD1 (6 bases). The V end was cut by 4 bases, the J end by 1 base, with 8 bases between. The CDR3 runs 14 residues. In germline, CDR1 is LGHDT, CDR2 YNNKEL (reference sequence). CDR3 nucleotides: TGTGCCAGCAGCCTACAGGGATCTGGAAACACCATATATTTT. It translates to CASSLQGSGNTIYF.